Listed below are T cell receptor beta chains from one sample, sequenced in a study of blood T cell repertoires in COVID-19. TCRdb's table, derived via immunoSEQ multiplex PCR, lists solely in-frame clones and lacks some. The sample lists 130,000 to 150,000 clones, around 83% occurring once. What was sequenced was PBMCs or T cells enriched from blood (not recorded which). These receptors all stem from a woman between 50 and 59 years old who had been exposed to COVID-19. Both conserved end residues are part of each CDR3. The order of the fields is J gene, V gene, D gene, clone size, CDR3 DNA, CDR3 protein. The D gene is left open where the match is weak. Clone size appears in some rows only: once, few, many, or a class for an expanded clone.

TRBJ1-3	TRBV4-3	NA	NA	TGCGCCAGCAGCCAAGATGAGGGAGGCTCTGGAAACACCATATATTTT	CASSQDEGGSGNTIYF
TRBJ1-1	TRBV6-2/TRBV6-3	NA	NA	TGTGCCAGCAGTTACTCGGGGTTGGGGAGGGCTGAAGCTTTCTTT	CASSYSGLGRAEAFF
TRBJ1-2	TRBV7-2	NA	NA	TGTGCCAGCAGCTTAAGCGGACAGCCTAACTATGGCTACACCTTC	CASSLSGQPNYGYTF
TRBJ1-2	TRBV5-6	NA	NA	TGTGCCAGCAGCTGGCTCGCGGAGGGAAAGTACGGCTACACCTTC	CASSWLAEGKYGYTF
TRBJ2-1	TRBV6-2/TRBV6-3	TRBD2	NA	TGTGCCAGCAGTTACTTGAGGGGACTAGCGGGGTCTAATGAGCAGTTCTTC	CASSYLRGLAGSNEQFF
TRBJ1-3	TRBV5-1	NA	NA	TGCGCCAGCAGCTTGGACGGGGTTTCGGGAAACACCATATATTTT	CASSLDGVSGNTIYF
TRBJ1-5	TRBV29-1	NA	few	TGCAGCGTTGGACTCGGGGAGGGTAGCAATCAGCCCCAGCATTTT	CSVGLGEGSNQPQHF
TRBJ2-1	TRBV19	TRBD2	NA	TGTGCCAGTAGTAGGGGGGGACTTAGCGGGACATACAATGAGCAGTTCTTC	CASSRGGLSGTYNEQFF
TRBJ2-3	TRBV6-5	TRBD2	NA	TGTGCCAGCAGTTCTAAAGCGGGAGGAGGGTCAGATACGCAGTATTTT	CASSSKAGGGSDTQYF
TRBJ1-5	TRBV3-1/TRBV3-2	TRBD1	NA	TGTGCCAGCAGCCAGACAGGGGGGGGCAATCAGCCCCAGCATTTT	CASSQTGGGNQPQHF
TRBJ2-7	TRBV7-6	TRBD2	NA	TGTGCCAGCAGCCAAGGACTAGCGGGCGCCTACGAGCAGTACTTC	CASSQGLAGAYEQYF
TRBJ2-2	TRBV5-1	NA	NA	TGCGCCAGCAGTTACGCGGGACTCTCCTACACCGGGGAGCTGTTTTTT	CASSYAGLSYTGELFF
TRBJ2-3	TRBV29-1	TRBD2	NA	TGCAGCGCCCGGGGGGGTCATACAGATACGCAGTATTTT	CSARGGHTDTQYF
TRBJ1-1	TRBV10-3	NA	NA	TGTGCCATCAGTGTGGCAGGGTTGGGGATGAACACTGAAGCTTTCTTT	CAISVAGLGMNTEAFF
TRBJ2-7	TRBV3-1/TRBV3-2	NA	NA	TGTGCCAGCAGCCCTAAAGCAGGCGGGGCTGGGGAGCAGTACTTC	CASSPKAGGAGEQYF
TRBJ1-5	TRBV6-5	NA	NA	TGTGCCAGCAGTTACAATGCGGCACAGCCCCAGCATTTT	CASSYNAAQPQHF
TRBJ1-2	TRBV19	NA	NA	TGTGCCAGTAGTATTAGGTCAGGCGCCTATGGCTACACCTTC	CASSIRSGAYGYTF
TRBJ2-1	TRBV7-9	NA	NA	TGTGCCAGCAGCTTAGAGAGGTGGAGGGACAATGAGCAGTTCTTC	CASSLERWRDNEQFF
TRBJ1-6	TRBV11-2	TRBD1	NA	TGTGCCAGCAGCTCCCCCCAGGACAGGGAGTTGGGAAATTCACCCCTCCACTTT	CASSSPQDRELGNSPLHF
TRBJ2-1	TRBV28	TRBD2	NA	TGTGCCAGCAGCCCTGGACTAGCGGGACACAATGAGCAGTTCTTC	CASSPGLAGHNEQFF
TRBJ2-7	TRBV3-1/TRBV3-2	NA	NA	TGTGCCAGCAGCCCCGGGGGAACCTACGAGCAGTACTTC	CASSPGGTYEQYF
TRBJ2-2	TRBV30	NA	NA	TGTGCCTGGAGTCGGGGGACCGGGGAGCTGTTTTTT	CAWSRGTGELFF
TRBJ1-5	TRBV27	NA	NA	TGTGCCAGCAGTTTTCTCGCAGGGGTAGGTCATCAGCCCCAGCATTTT	CASSFLAGVGHQPQHF
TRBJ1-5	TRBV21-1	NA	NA	TGTGCCAGCAGCCCCCATTCGGGCCCTCGGACTGGTTACCAGCCCCAGCATTTT	CASSPHSGPRTGYQPQHF
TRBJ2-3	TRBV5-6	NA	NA	TGTGCCAGCAGCCCCCTTCGCAGGTCAGATACGCAGTATTTT	CASSPLRRSDTQYF
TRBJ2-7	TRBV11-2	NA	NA	TGTGCCAGCAGCTCCACGCGAGACTCTCCCTACGAGCAGTACTTC	CASSSTRDSPYEQYF
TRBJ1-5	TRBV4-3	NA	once	TGCGCCAGCAGCCTTCGACTCGGGGGTGCTCAGCCCCAGCATTTT	CASSLRLGGAQPQHF
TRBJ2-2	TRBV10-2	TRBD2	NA	TGCGCCAGCAGTTGGACTAGCGGGAGCAACACCGGGGAGCTGTTTTTT	CASSWTSGSNTGELFF
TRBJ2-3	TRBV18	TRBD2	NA	TGTGCCAGCTCACCTCTAGGTAGCGGGAGACGCACAGATACGCAGTATTTT	CASSPLGSGRRTDTQYF
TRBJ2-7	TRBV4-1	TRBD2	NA	TGCGCCAGCAGCCAAGACACTCCGGGACTAGCGACCGAGCAGTACTTC	CASSQDTPGLATEQYF
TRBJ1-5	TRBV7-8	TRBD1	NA	TGTGCCAGCAGCTTCAGACAGGGCCAGCCCCAGCATTTT	CASSFRQGQPQHF
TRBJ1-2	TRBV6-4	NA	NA	TGTGCCAGCAGCCTGACTCACCAGGGCCACTATGGCTACACCTTC	CASSLTHQGHYGYTF
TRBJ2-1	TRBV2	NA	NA	TGTGCCAGCAGTGAAGAGGAGGGAGGCTTAACTGAGCAGTTCTTC	CASSEEEGGLTEQFF
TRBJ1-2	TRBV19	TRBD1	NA	TGTGCCAGTAGGTGGGGACAGGGGTTCGGCTACACCTTC	CASRWGQGFGYTF
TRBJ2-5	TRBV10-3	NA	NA	TGTGCCATCAGTGAGCCCGCGGGTCCCCAAGAGACCCAGTACTTC	CAISEPAGPQETQYF
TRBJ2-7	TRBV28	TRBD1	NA	TGTGCCAGCAGTTACCTTTGGGACAGGGGTGGCCACGAGCAGTACTTC	CASSYLWDRGGHEQYF
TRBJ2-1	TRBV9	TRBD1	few	TGTGCCAGCAGCGCAGCAGGGGGCGGGCCGCGACTAGACAATGAGCAGTTCTTC	CASSAAGGGPRLDNEQFF
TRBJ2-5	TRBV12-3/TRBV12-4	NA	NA	TGTGCCAGCAGTTTACGGGAAAAAGAGACCCAGTACTTC	CASSLREKETQYF
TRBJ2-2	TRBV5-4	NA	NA	TGTGCCAGCAGCCGGCCGATTGGAGGACGAGGCGGGGAGCTGTTTTTT	CASSRPIGGRGGELFF
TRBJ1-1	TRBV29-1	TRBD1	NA	TGCAGCGTGGCCCGGACAGGGGGCTTGAGTACTGAAGCTTTCTTT	CSVARTGGLSTEAFF
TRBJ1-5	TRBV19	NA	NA	TGTGCCAGTACCCTGAGAGGTCAGCCCCAGCATTTT	CASTLRGQPQHF
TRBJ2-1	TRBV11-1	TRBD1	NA	TGTGCCAGCAGCGCCGCGACAGGGAAAGGCTACAATGAGCAGTTCTTC	CASSAATGKGYNEQFF
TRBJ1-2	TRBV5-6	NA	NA	TGTGCCAGCAGCCCGAGGAGCCGGGGAGCTAACTATGGCTACACCTTC	CASSPRSRGANYGYTF
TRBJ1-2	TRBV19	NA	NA	TGTGCCAGTAGTATCCTGGACAGCCCCTATGGCTACACCTTC	CASSILDSPYGYTF
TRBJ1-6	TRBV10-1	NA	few	TGCGCCAGCAGTGCGGGGGTACGATCACCCCTCCACTTT	CASSAGVRSPLHF
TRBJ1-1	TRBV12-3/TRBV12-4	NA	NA	TGTGCCAGCAGTTTGAGGAGCACTGAAGCTTTCTTT	CASSLRSTEAFF
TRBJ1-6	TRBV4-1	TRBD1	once	TGCGCCAGCAGCACACAGGGGGCTACTCGTAATTCACCCCTCCACTTT	CASSTQGATRNSPLHF
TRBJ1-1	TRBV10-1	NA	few	TGCGCCAGCAGTGAGTCCTACGAAGGGGGCACTGAAGCTTTCTTT	CASSESYEGGTEAFF
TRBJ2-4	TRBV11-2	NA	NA	TGTGCCAGCAGCTTAAGGGGGGGCCGAGACATTCAGTACTTC	CASSLRGGRDIQYF
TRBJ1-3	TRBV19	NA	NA	TGTGCCAGTAGTATGAGGGGACTCTCTGGAAACACCATATATTTT	CASSMRGLSGNTIYF
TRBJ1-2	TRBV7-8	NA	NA	TGTGCCAGCAGCTTGAAACTTACAGGGAATGGCTACACCTTC	CASSLKLTGNGYTF
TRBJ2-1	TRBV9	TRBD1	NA	TGTGCCAGCAGCGCCGGGACAGGAAGCAATGAGCAGTTCTTC	CASSAGTGSNEQFF
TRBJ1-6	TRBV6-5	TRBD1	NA	TGTGCCACCGGACAGGGCGAAAATTCACCCCTCCACTTT	CATGQGENSPLHF
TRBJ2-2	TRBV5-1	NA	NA	TGCGCCAGCAGCTTGGCGACAAGGACCGGGGAGCTGTTTTTT	CASSLATRTGELFF
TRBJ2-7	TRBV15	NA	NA	TGTGCCACCAGCTATTTTAGCGTCTACGAGCAGTACTTC	CATSYFSVYEQYF
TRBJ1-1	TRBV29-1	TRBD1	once	TGCAGCGTTATGCCCCCGGGACAGGGGGCTAGGGACACTGAAGCTTTCTTT	CSVMPPGQGARDTEAFF
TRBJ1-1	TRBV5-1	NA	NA	TGCGCCAGCAGCCGTGGTGGAGGAATGAACACTGAAGCTTTCTTT	CASSRGGGMNTEAFF